This T cell receptor (beta chain) was sequenced during a study of blood T cell repertoires in COVID-19. The wider study: PBMCs, B-cell-depleted T cells, or T cells provided the cDNA or gDNA that made up the material.

Everyone who took part was roughly 18 to 90 years old, and they came from 24 US areas. Participants were placed into cohorts based on the clinical history they reported. Of note for this clone: One end of the junction varies from germline; a read error may be responsible.

Authors' methods: It was from reference gene primer amplification that nucleated cell counts were estimated. Clones were read by immunoSEQ multiplex PCR, and TCRdb kept only the in-frame ones, dropping some. The D gene and trimming were derived from the DNA, and the V and J assignments and clone size from that table. This table holds about 270,000 clones, around 89% found once. Per germline, CDR1 SSHAT and CDR2 FNYEAQ (reference sequence). The CDR3 extends over 13 amino acids. The chain carries TRBV7-7 and TRBJ2-7; perhaps TRBD2 as D (5 bases). This receptor was taken from a woman aged 25 to 39 with acute COVID-19. The sequencing input was PBMCs or T cells enriched from blood (not recorded which). The chain's CDR3 is CASSLASGNEQYF. The CDR3 DNA reads as TGTGCTAGCAGCTTAGCCTCCGGGAACGAGCAGTACTTC.